Listed below are T cell receptor beta chains from one sample, sequenced in a study of blood T cell repertoires in COVID-19. Method: immunoSEQ multiplex PCR; TCRdb's copy keeps in-frame clones and lacks some. This table holds over 250,000 clones, around 90% found once. Sequencing was done on a sample of peripheral blood. The receptors originated from a woman aged 45-59 years with COVID-19, enrolled during active disease. Each CDR3 is given with its conserved first and last residue. The order of the fields is J gene, clone size, V gene, D gene, CDR3 DNA, CDR3 protein. A D gene is named only where the DNA matches it firmly. Some rows have no size entry. The others give once, few or many, or a class for an expanded clone.

TRBJ2-2,NA,TRBV7-2,TRBD2,TGTGCCAGCAGCTTCGATAGCGGGAGAAACACCGGGGAGCTGTTTTTT,CASSFDSGRNTGELFF
TRBJ2-4,NA,TRBV3-1/TRBV3-2,TRBD2,TGTGCCAGCACCCTGGGAGGGGCGCTGAACATTCAGTACTTC,CASTLGGALNIQYF
TRBJ2-1,NA,TRBV7-9,TRBD2,TGTGCCAGCAGCTTAGTAGCGGGAGGTTGGACCCAGCAGTTCTTC,CASSLVAGGWTQQFF
TRBJ2-3,NA,TRBV5-1,NA,TGCGCCAGCAGCTTGGGCTCGAACACCCCAGATACGCAGTATTTT,CASSLGSNTPDTQYF
TRBJ2-1,NA,TRBV6-2/TRBV6-3,NA,TGTGCCAGCAGTTCAGACTCCTACAATGAGCAGTTCTTC,CASSSDSYNEQFF
TRBJ2-1,NA,TRBV4-1,TRBD2,TGCGCCGGCAGCCAAGATTTGCTAGCGGGGGGGATTCACAATGAGCAGTTCTTC,CAGSQDLLAGGIHNEQFF
TRBJ1-6,few,TRBV27,TRBD1,TGTGCCAGCAGCTCAGACAGGGCGCAGTCACCCCTCCACTTT,CASSSDRAQSPLHF
TRBJ2-3,NA,TRBV19,NA,TGTGCCAGTAGTACCATTCTGGGCCCCTCTACGCAGTATTTT,CASSTILGPSTQYF
TRBJ1-2,NA,TRBV18,NA,TGTGCCAGCTCACCACCCCAACAGGGTCCTATCCTATATGGCTACACCTTC,CASSPPQQGPILYGYTF
TRBJ2-7,NA,TRBV5-1,TRBD1,TGCGCCAGCAGCTCACCGGACAGGGAGATCTACGAGCAGTACTTC,CASSSPDREIYEQYF
TRBJ2-5,NA,TRBV5-5,TRBD1,TGTGCCAGCAGCTTCTTGGCAGGGGGAGAGACCCAGTACTTC,CASSFLAGGETQYF
TRBJ2-1,NA,TRBV6-2/TRBV6-3,TRBD2,TGTGCCAGCAGTTACTCGCCTAGCGGGGACAATGAGCAGTTCTTC,CASSYSPSGDNEQFF
TRBJ2-3,NA,TRBV5-8,TRBD2,TGTGCCAGCAGCCCCCGTAGGGCTAGCGGGTCAGATACGCAGTATTTT,CASSPRRASGSDTQYF
TRBJ2-3,NA,TRBV5-1,NA,TGCGCCAGCAGCTTCAGGGGTGGGAGCACAGATACGCAGTATTTT,CASSFRGGSTDTQYF
TRBJ2-7,NA,TRBV5-1,TRBD2,TGCGCCAGCAGCTTGAGCGGGAGTCTTTACGAGCAGTACTTC,CASSLSGSLYEQYF
TRBJ1-1,NA,TRBV29-1,NA,TGCAGCGCCCATCCCCAGGGTTTGAACACTGAAGCTTTCTTT,CSAHPQGLNTEAFF